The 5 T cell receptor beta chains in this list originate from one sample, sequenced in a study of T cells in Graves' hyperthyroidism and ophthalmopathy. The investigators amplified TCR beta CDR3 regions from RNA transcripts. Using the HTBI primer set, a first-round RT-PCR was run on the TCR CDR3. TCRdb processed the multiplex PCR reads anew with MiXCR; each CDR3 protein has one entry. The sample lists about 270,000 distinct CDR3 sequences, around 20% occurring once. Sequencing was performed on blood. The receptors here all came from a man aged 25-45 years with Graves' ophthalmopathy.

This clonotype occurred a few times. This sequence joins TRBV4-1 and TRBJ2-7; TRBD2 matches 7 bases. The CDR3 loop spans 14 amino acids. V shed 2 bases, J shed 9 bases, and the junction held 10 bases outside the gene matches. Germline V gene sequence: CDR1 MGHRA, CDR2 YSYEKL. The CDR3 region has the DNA TGCGCCAGCAGCCAAATTCAGGGTCTAGCGGTGCAGTACTTC. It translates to CASSQIQGLAVQYF.

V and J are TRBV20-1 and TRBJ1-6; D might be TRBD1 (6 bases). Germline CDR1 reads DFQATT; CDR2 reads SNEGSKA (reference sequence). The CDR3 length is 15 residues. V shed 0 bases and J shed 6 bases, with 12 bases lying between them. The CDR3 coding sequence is TGCAGTGCTAGAGAAGGGGGGGCGCGTAATTCACCCCTCCACTTT. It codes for CSAREGGARNSPLHF.

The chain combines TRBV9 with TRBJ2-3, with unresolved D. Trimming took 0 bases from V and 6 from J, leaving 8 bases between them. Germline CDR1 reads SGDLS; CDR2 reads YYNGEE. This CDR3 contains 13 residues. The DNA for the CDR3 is TGTGCCAGCAGCGTAGAACCTGCCGATACGCAGTATTTT. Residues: CASSVEPADTQYF.

The DNA for the CDR3 is TGCAGTGGGTTAGCGGGACTATACAATGAGCAGTTCTTC. Protein: CSGLAGLYNEQFF. The genes are TRBV20-1 and TRBJ2-1; TRBD2 aligns across 8 bases. Trimming took 7 bases from V and 4 from J; bases not matched to a gene: 6. This CDR3 is 13 amino acids long. CDR1 and CDR2 from the germline V gene are DFQATT and SNEGSKA (reference sequence).

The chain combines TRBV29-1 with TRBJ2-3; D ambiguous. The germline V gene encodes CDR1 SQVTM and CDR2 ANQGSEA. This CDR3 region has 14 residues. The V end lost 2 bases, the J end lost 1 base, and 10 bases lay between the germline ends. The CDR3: CSVERAIGTDTQYF. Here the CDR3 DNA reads TGCAGCGTTGAACGCGCGATTGGCACAGATACGCAGTATTTT.